This is a list of T cell receptor beta chains from one sample in a study of blood T cell repertoires in COVID-19. Measured with immunoSEQ multiplex PCR; TCRdb has only the in-frame clones, and not every one. This sample has fewer than 300,000 clones, with about 83% found just once. The sample taken for sequencing was peripheral blood. The receptor set was obtained from a woman between 50 and 59 years old who had recovered from COVID-19. Each CDR3 is given with its conserved first and last residue. Fields, in order: J gene, D gene, V gene, clone size, CDR3 DNA, CDR3 protein. D genes are given only for firm matches. Not every row has a clone size; where given, it reads once, few, many or a size class.

TRBJ1-5 | - | TRBV28 | - | TGTGCCAGCATATCGGGGGGGGCGAGTCAGCCCCAGCATTTT | CASISGGASQPQHF
TRBJ2-4 | TRBD1 | TRBV10-3 | few | TGTGCCACTACACAGGGGGGCAAAAACATTCAGTACTTC | CATTQGGKNIQYF
TRBJ2-5 | TRBD2 | TRBV4-2 | - | TGTGCCAGCAGCCAAGCGGGAGGGGGGGAGACCCAGTACTTC | CASSQAGGGETQYF
TRBJ2-2 | - | TRBV7-2 | - | TGTGCCAGCAGTCGACAGGTCAGCTCAACCGGGGAGCTGTTTTTT | CASSRQVSSTGELFF
TRBJ2-7 | - | TRBV18 | - | TGTGCCAGCTCACCAAGCCCCACAGGGCGGCTCTACGAGCAGTACTTC | CASSPSPTGRLYEQYF
TRBJ2-7 | - | TRBV13 | - | TGTGCCAGCAGCTTACCCGGCGGCTCCTACGAGCAGTACTTC | CASSLPGGSYEQYF
TRBJ2-7 | TRBD1 | TRBV27 | - | TGTGCCAGCAGTTTGAGAGCCCCCGGGACAGCCTACGAGCAGTACTTC | CASSLRAPGTAYEQYF
TRBJ2-7 | - | TRBV11-2 | - | TGTGCCAGCAGCTTAGAGCAGGGGATAAGAGACGAGCAGTACTTC | CASSLEQGIRDEQYF
TRBJ2-5 | TRBD1 | TRBV28 | - | TGTGCCAGCAGTTCCCTGGGACAGGGGTACCAAGAGACCCAGTACTTC | CASSSLGQGYQETQYF
TRBJ1-4 | - | TRBV28 | - | TGTGCCAGCAGTCCTGGGGGGTTGGGGGAAAAACTGTTTTTT | CASSPGGLGEKLFF
TRBJ1-4 | TRBD1 | TRBV9 | - | TGTGCCAGCAGCGGACAGGGGGCGAAAAGCGAAAAACTGTTTTTT | CASSGQGAKSEKLFF
TRBJ2-7 | TRBD2 | TRBV10-3 | - | TGTGCCATCAGTGAGTCTGGCGGGGGTGTGGTGCGCGAGCAGTACTTC | CAISESGGGVVREQYF
TRBJ1-1 | - | TRBV28 | - | TGTGCCAGCTCTATAACCCAAACTGCCACTGAAGCTTTCTTT | CASSITQTATEAFF
TRBJ2-2 | TRBD1 | TRBV5-1 | - | TGCGCCAGCTGCCTACTATTCCCCGGGACAGGGGGCCACGGGGAGCTGTTTTTT | CASCLLFPGTGGHGELFF
TRBJ1-2 | - | TRBV10-3 | - | TGTGCCATCAGTCCGGGACTTCTCAACTATGGCTACACCTTC | CAISPGLLNYGYTF
TRBJ1-1 | - | TRBV29-1 | - | TGCAGCGCTCCACCCGGACACCCAAACACTGAAGCTTTCTTT | CSAPPGHPNTEAFF
TRBJ2-7 | - | TRBV5-1 | - | TGCGCCAGCAGCCGATCCGACAGGTTCCTTTCCGAGCAGTACTTC | CASSRSDRFLSEQYF
TRBJ1-4 | TRBD1 | TRBV28 | - | TGTGCCAGCAGTTCCGGGACAGGGCAGGCGGAAAAACTGTTTTTT | CASSSGTGQAEKLFF
TRBJ2-7 | - | TRBV2 | - | TGTGCCAGCAGCTCCGGCTACGAGCAGTACTTC | CASSSGYEQYF
TRBJ1-2 | TRBD1 | TRBV30 | - | TGTGCCTGGAGGGGGACAGGCGGACGCGGCTACACCTTC | CAWRGTGGRGYTF
TRBJ2-1 | TRBD1 | TRBV7-2 | once | TGTGCCAGCAGCCCTCAGGGGGCAAATTTACGATATGAGCAGTTCTTC | CASSPQGANLRYEQFF
TRBJ2-7 | - | TRBV5-1 | - | TGCGCCAGCAGCCAGGGGGGAGCCTCCGAGCAGTACTTC | CASSQGGASEQYF
TRBJ1-5 | - | TRBV4-2 | - | TGTGCCAGCAGCCAAGATAGGGGGACGGGCAATCAGCCCCAGCATTTT | CASSQDRGTGNQPQHF
TRBJ2-3 | - | TRBV7-3 | - | TGTGCCAGCAGCTTACAGTCCAGGGATACGCAGTATTTT | CASSLQSRDTQYF
TRBJ2-7 | TRBD1 | TRBV5-1 | - | TGCGCCAGCAGCACCGGGACAGGGGGAAACTACGAGCAGTACTTC | CASSTGTGGNYEQYF
TRBJ1-4 | - | TRBV7-2 | - | TGTGCCAGCAGCTTAGAATCTCAGCCGGTGAGGATGTTTTTT | CASSLESQPVRMFF
TRBJ2-7 | - | TRBV5-4 | - | TGTGCCAGCAGCTGGGAAGGCTCCCGGGGGTACGAGCAGTACTTC | CASSWEGSRGYEQYF
TRBJ1-4 | - | TRBV6-5 | - | TGTGCCTGTCGCCGGGCGGTAGGGGTGGACGAAAAACTGTTTTTT | CACRRAVGVDEKLFF
TRBJ2-5 | - | TRBV4-1 | - | TGCGCCAGCAGCCAAGATTCTAGCATAGAGACCCAGTACTTC | CASSQDSSIETQYF
TRBJ1-6 | - | TRBV9 | - | TGTGCCAGCAGCGTAGCAGTGGGGGGACATTCACCCCTCCACTTT | CASSVAVGGHSPLHF
TRBJ1-2 | - | TRBV2 | - | TGTGCCAGCAGTGACGGGCAGGGTCTGGGATATGGCTACACCTTC | CASSDGQGLGYGYTF
TRBJ2-5 | - | TRBV27 | - | TGTGCCAGCAGCCGGACATCGTACCAAGAGACCCAGTACTTC | CASSRTSYQETQYF
TRBJ1-1 | - | TRBV27 | once | TGTGCCAGCAGTTTAAAGTTTGGGGGGATGAACACTGAAGCTTTCTTT | CASSLKFGGMNTEAFF
TRBJ2-3 | TRBD2 | TRBV18 | few | TGTGCCAGCTCACCACCCGGGGGGGGCGGCACAGATACGCAGTATTTT | CASSPPGGGGTDTQYF
TRBJ1-5 | - | TRBV4-2 | few | TGTGCCAGCAGCCAAGTGGGGGCCGAGGAGGACAATCAGCCCCAGCATTTT | CASSQVGAEEDNQPQHF
TRBJ2-5 | TRBD1 | TRBV19 | - | TGTGCCAGTAGTTGGACAGGGCAGGAGACCCAGTACTTC | CASSWTGQETQYF
TRBJ2-3 | - | TRBV7-2 | - | TGTGCCAGCAGCCCTCGGGACTCCTCAGATACGCAGTATTTT | CASSPRDSSDTQYF
TRBJ2-7 | - | TRBV7-2 | - | TGTGCCAGCAGCTACGTCTATGGACAGAGCTACGAGCAGTACTTC | CASSYVYGQSYEQYF
TRBJ1-4 | - | TRBV2 | - | TGTGCCAGCAGTGAACTAGGACAGCCTAATGAAAAACTGTTTTTT | CASSELGQPNEKLFF
TRBJ1-5 | TRBD1 | TRBV28 | few | TGTGCCAGCAGTACTACAGGGGGGATTTGGTCCACTCAGCCCCAGCATTTT | CASSTTGGIWSTQPQHF
TRBJ2-7 | TRBD1 | TRBV18 | - | TGTGCCAGCTCACCACTGGGCCAGGGGGACTACGAGCAGTACTTC | CASSPLGQGDYEQYF
TRBJ1-2 | - | TRBV4-3 | - | TGCGCCAGCAGCCAAGTTCAGCGGGTCTCACTTTATGGCTACACCTTC | CASSQVQRVSLYGYTF
TRBJ2-7 | - | TRBV30 | - | TGTGCCTGGAGGACTGTCTACGAGCAGTACTTC | CAWRTVYEQYF